This T cell receptor beta chain was captured in a study of cytomegalovirus exposure and HLA in healthy donors (TCRdb year 2017). In terms of the full investigation: An earlier analysis of some 620 of the donors reported about 280 Gb of sequence data and roughly 120 million unique TCR beta sequences obtained from some 200 million T cells. An early release covering approximately 600 HLA-typed donors comprised approximately 300 gigabases of sequencing data and approximately 85 million unique TCR sequences. Of the roughly 400 genotyped donors, about 80% fell in the genetic ancestry cluster associated with self-reported Caucasian donors. The study aimed to test whether cataloging public T cell receptors could reveal signatures of past pathogen exposure. The T cell repertoires of roughly 660 subjects were profiled by immunosequencing and related to cytomegalovirus serostatus. A separate validation cohort of roughly 130 different subjects was used in addition to the approximately 700-subject first cohort. High-throughput TCR immunosequencing, statistical association of individual TCRs with disease status, and machine learning were combined to predict cytomegalovirus infection status. To study patterns of TCR occurrence, a later analysis re-analyzed previously published TCR beta repertoires from just over 650 donors and added high-resolution HLA genotyping. Rather than using new phenotypic data, the later analysis identified candidate immune exposures from TCR beta sequences and from how often those sequences occurred across donors. To decide whether each TCR beta V gene segment behaved as functional or pseudogenic, an earlier analysis of some 600 of the donors relied on high-throughput TCR beta sequencing. Donor age, sex, ethnicity and CMV serostatus were compiled alongside the repertoire data. In a later genetic analysis, genome-wide SNP genotypes for about three fifths of the roughly 670 donors were used, and that subset was treated as a discovery cohort. Every discovery cohort repertoire had been produced on one sequencing platform. HLA typing covered class I and class II loci at four-digit resolution. The number of typed donors differed by locus: about 620-630 for A, B, C, DRB1 and DQB1; some 500 for DQA1; some 590 for DPA1; and roughly 490 for DPB1. Five DR-DQ haplotypes were handled as single units for association and clustering, since linkage in the cohort was strong. Across 300 to 400 genotyped donors of the cohort, an average of roughly 200,000 unique TCR beta nucleotide sequences per donor were sequenced, and roughly 20% of those sequences were non-productive.

The cohort was made up of 666 healthy bone marrow donors. All cohort members were sampled while nominally healthy, although unrecorded immune exposures were likely present. The donor tested CMV seropositive and was one of the 289 seropositive cohort members. Every donor gave a peripheral blood sample, and the peripheral blood mononuclear cells from that sample were used for TCR beta sequencing. The Qiagen DNeasy Blood Extraction Kit was used to extract genomic DNA from the blood cell samples. CDR1 and CDR2 are read off the germline V gene (reference sequence) as GTSNPN and SVGIG. The CDR3 has 13 amino acids, counting the end cysteine and phenylalanine. Only the CDR3 part of the read is kept: 39 bases, read in frame from the first base. The junction shows trimming of 0 bases on V and 2 bases on J, plus 8 bases between the germline ends. Library preparation employed the immunoSEQ multiplex PCR assay. A mixture of 60 forward primers for TCR Vbeta segments and 13 reverse primers for TCR Jbeta segments was used in the multiplex PCR. A multiplex PCR assay on genomic DNA amplified the CDR3 region of rearranged TCR beta genes. On the Illumina HiSeq System, the amplified TCR beta libraries were sequenced as 87-base-pair reads. The authors processed their data as follows. Across the roughly 600 repertoires, a later analysis counted tens of millions of unique TCR beta chains, some 11 million of which were shared by at least two donors. To remove PCR and sequencing errors, raw reads were error-corrected and collapsed into unique sequences using a nearest-neighbor algorithm that merged closely related sequences. CDR3 sequences were aligned to IMGT reference sequences to assign V, D and J gene segments. Each retained sequence needed at least a six-nucleotide match to both a V gene segment and a J gene segment. Rearrangements were called productive when the CDR3 lacked stop codons and stayed in frame with V and J; all others were non-productive. CDR3 was defined by IMGT convention, running from the second conserved V-encoded cysteine to the conserved J-encoded phenylalanine. The earlier analysis of about 500 of the donors excluded sequences that lacked an unambiguous match to a single V gene segment. An earlier analysis of several hundred of the donors classified V segments as functional when productive rearrangements were above 56.7% and as segregating when the standard deviation between donors was above 5%. A statistical classification framework was developed to diagnose cytomegalovirus status using the catalog of TCR beta chain sequences. In a later analysis, TCR nucleotide sequences were compared against IMGT/GENE-DB human TR gene sequences so that V and J genes could be assigned. A later analysis assigned CDR3 sequences and most-parsimonious VDJ recombination scenarios with the TCRdist pipeline. In a later analysis, every TCR beta chain was defined by the combination of its CDR3 amino acid sequence and its V-gene family, and reads without a unique V-gene family were dropped. In a later analysis, a few hundred highly shared, low-generation-probability nucleotide sequences were removed to address suspected cross-contamination and a sequencing artifact. For each public chain, a later analysis derived a clonal expansion index from normalized ranks of inferred template counts within each repertoire. A later analysis computed generation probabilities with a VDJ recombination model fitted to out-of-frame rearrangements, and checked the results against IGoR. In a later analysis, hypergeometric tests were used to score TCR-TCR, TCR-HLA and TCR-CMV co-occurrence, with a repertoire-size bias correction applied to TCR pairs. A later analysis estimated false discovery rates by permuting HLA or CMV assignments 20 times. In a later analysis, co-occurring TCRs were grouped using DBSCAN, with TCRdist sequence similarity added in when clustering inside HLA-allele-positive subsets. Repertoires with fewer than 30,000 or more than 120,000 public chains, plus five repertoires with anomalous nucleotide sharing, were excluded from co-occurrence clustering. TCRdb holds this immuneACCESS table with in-frame rearrangements only. Some clones are missing; in checked studies, unresolved V genes explain under half, and the rest has no known cause. The D gene and trimming were derived from the DNA, and the V and J assignments and clone size from that table. For this sample, the table gives around 210,000 clones. The ten biggest clones cover about 1% of the sample.

Points on this clone: Its antigen target is currently unknown.

Overall study results and their limits: A few of the identified cytomegalovirus-associated TCR beta chains were confirmed in vitro to be specific for cytomegalovirus antigens. About 17 rarely observed V segments, including chromosome 9 orphons, were excluded from the earlier analysis of several hundred of the donors because counts were too low. According to a later genetic analysis, donors in an Asian-associated ancestry cluster had fewer N-insertions in productive TCRs than the approximately 630-donor mean. When HLA alleles, especially DR and DQ, strongly co-occurred, attributing TCR associations to individual alleles was difficult. The presence/absence analyses assumed that sequencing depth was roughly uniform across donors, and that assumption may not be true. Most TCR sequences were seen in very few donors, while some public TCRs were found in many individuals. In a later analysis, HLA-associated TCR beta chains showed more clonal expansion and lower generation probabilities than non-associated chains that were equally common. Some IMGT-functional V segments, including TRBV6-2 and TRBV6-3, could not be told apart with the 87-base-pair reads, so those segments were excluded. HLA typing was unavailable for some donors at each locus, so association tests used only the typed subset. A further reported finding was that TCR beta sequences accurately predicted the HLA-A and HLA-B alleles for most subjects in the first cohort. Immune exposure information for the cohort was limited to CMV serostatus. A later analysis associated 15,000 or so TCR beta sequences with specific HLA alleles at a false discovery rate of 0.05. In a later analysis, several top co-occurrence clusters were reported to appear linked to parvovirus B19, influenza, CMV and Epstein-Barr virus. Only TCR beta chains were sequenced in this cohort, and the absence of alpha or paired-chain data limited detectable features. The sequencing pipeline was judged likely to have produced a cluster of highly shared sequence variants as a technical artifact. The authors suggested that the approach could potentially be generalized to other disease states and immunological phenotypes. Linkage disequilibrium might explain the correlated functional status among segregating V segments, but an unknown experimental factor could not be ruled out. Most CMV-associated TCR beta chains appeared to be HLA-restricted in a later analysis, and the HLA associations seemed to be driven largely by CMV exposure. The study gave a list of 150 to 200 TCR beta chains associated with cytomegalovirus. A later genetic analysis associated a missense DCLRE1C variant with V-gene and J-gene trimming of TCR beta chains, and an independent cohort replicated the association. The classifier was reported to diagnose cytomegalovirus status with high specificity and sensitivity in both the original cohort and the validation cohort. According to a later analysis, TCR association rates differed among HLA loci, with DRB1 alleles showing the most associated TCRs and HLA-C alleles showing the fewest. An earlier analysis of approximately 600 of the donors showed that most TCR beta V segments appeared in productive rearrangements either about 90% or about 30% of the time, which broadly matched IMGT annotations.

This sequence uses TRBV30 and TRBJ2-7; a tentative D call is TRBD1 (5 bases match). This TCR was recovered from a woman in her 30s in good health and CMV-seropositive. The sequencing input was PBMCs. The bases are TGTGCCTGGAGTGTACAGGTCACCTACGAGCAGTACTTC. This is translated as CAWSVQVTYEQYF. Outside the CDR3, residues come from the reference TRBV30 and TRBJ2-7 proteins, so the full variable domain is: SQTIHQWPATLVQPVGSPLSLECTVEGTSNPNLYWYRQAAGRGLQLLFYSVGIGQISSEVPQNLSASRPQDRQFILSSKKLLLSDSGFYLCAWSVQVTYEQYFGPGTRLTVT.